The T cell receptor beta chain under discussion was sequenced for a study of blood T cell repertoires in COVID-19. Looking at the study overall: The cDNA or gDNA used as material had been derived from T cells, B-cell-depleted T cells, or PBMCs.

Methods used by the authors: How many nucleated cells were present was estimated from reference gene primer amplification. Data came from immunoSEQ multiplex PCR; TCRdb stores just in-frame clones and leaves some out. The D gene and trimming were derived from the DNA, and the V and J assignments and clone size from that table. The sample includes approximately 80,000 clones, about 80% of them seen just once. The V gene's germline CDR1 is MDHEN and CDR2 SYDVKM. V was pared by 8 bases and J by 5 bases, with 19 bases between. The CDR3 length is 14 residues. The source material was peripheral blood. The receptor was isolated from a woman between 70 and 85 years old with acute or convalescent COVID-19. The chain couples TRBV28 to TRBJ2-7; D gene ambiguous. The CDR3 region has the DNA TGTGCCAGCGGAACTGCGGTCTCCTTAAACGAGCAGTACTTC. Its translation is CASGTAVSLNEQYF.